The TCR beta chain described here comes from a study of T-cell memory formation after mild COVID-19. Study-wide background: Largely donor-specific sequence clusters came from two donors. Study-wide points: Contracting clones localized mainly to CM and EM when CD4+ and mainly to EMRA when CD8+.

Comments on this clonotype: Its antigen is unidentified.

This CDR3 region has 14 residues. Trimming removed 5 bases from V and 0 bases from J, with 8 bases in between. Germline CDR1 and CDR2: SGDLS and YYNGEE. TCRdb re-analysed the 5' RACE reads in MiXCR, keeping a single row per CDR3 protein. Of approximately 99,000 distinct CDR3 sequences in the sample, 18% were seen once. This chain links TRBV9 with TRBJ2-2; D gene ambiguous. The specimen sequenced was PBMCs or a T cell subset sorted from them (not recorded which). This receptor was identified in a man aged 18 to 29 who had mild COVID-19 (a few samples of this study predate the infection). Cell type and time point are not known. This chain's CDR3 is CASSTLPNTGELFF. The CDR3, as DNA: TGTGCCAGCAGTACCCTACCGAACACCGGGGAGCTGTTTTTT.